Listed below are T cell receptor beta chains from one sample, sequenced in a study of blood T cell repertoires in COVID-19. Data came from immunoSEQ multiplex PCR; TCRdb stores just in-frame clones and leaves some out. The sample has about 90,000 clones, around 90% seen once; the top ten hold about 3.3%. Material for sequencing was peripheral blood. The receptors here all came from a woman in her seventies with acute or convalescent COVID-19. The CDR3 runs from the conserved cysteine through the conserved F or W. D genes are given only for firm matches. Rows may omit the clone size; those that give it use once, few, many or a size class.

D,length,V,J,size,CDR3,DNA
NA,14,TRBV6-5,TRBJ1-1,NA,CASFSLRGSTEAFF,TGTGCCAGCTTCAGTCTCAGGGGTTCCACTGAAGCTTTCTTT
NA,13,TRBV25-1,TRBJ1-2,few,CASSDNTGHGYTF,TGTGCCAGCAGTGATAATACAGGACATGGCTACACCTTC
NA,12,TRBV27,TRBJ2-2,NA,CASSNRVGELFF,TGTGCCAGCAGTAACCGGGTCGGGGAGCTGTTTTTT
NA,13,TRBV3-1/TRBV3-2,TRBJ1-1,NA,CASSQWDIGEAFF,TGTGCCAGCAGCCAATGGGACATCGGTGAAGCTTTCTTT
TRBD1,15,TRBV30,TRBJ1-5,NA,CAWSTGDRDFQPQHF,TGTGCCTGGAGTACCGGGGACAGGGATTTTCAGCCCCAGCATTTT
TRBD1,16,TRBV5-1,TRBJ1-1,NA,CASSLGQGGMNTEAFF,TGCGCCAGCAGCTTGGGACAGGGAGGTATGAACACTGAAGCTTTCTTT
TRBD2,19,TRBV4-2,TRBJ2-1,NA,CASSQDGLAGVGANNEQFF,TGTGCCAGCAGCCAGGACGGACTAGCGGGAGTGGGGGCAAACAATGAGCAGTTCTTC
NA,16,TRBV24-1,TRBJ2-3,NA,CATRGSRESSTDTQYF,TGTGCCACCAGGGGCAGCCGAGAATCTAGCACAGATACGCAGTATTTT
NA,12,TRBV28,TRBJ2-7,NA,CASSLPQYEQYF,TGTGCCAGCAGTTTACCTCAGTACGAGCAGTACTTC
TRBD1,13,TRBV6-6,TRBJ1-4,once,CASRGTANEKLFF,TGTGCCAGCAGGGGGACAGCTAATGAAAAACTGTTTTTT
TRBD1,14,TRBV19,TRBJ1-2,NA,CASSRTGRNYGYTF,TGTGCCAGTAGTCGGACAGGGCGTAACTATGGCTACACCTTC
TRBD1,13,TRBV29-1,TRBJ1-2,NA,CSVVGQGTYGYTF,TGCAGCGTTGTGGGACAGGGCACCTATGGCTACACCTTC
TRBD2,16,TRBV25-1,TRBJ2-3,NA,CASSSWKREDTDTQYF,TGTGCCAGCAGTTCCTGGAAGCGGGAGGACACAGATACGCAGTATTTT
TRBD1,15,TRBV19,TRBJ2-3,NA,CASSPRTGRTDTQYF,TGTGCCAGTAGCCCGAGGACAGGACGCACAGATACGCAGTATTTT
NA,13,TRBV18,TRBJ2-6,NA,CASSQGGANVLTF,TGTGCCAGCTCGCAGGGTGGGGCCAACGTCCTGACTTTC
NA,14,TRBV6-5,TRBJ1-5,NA,CASSQTKDPLPQHF,TGTGCCAGCAGCCAGACAAAAGACCCGCTTCCCCAGCATTTT
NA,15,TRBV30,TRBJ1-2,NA,CAWSASGGLGYGYTF,TGTGCCTGGAGTGCTTCCGGGGGGTTAGGCTATGGCTACACCTTC
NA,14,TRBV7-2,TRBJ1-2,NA,CASSSVQGYYGYTF,TGTGCCAGCAGCTCGGTCCAGGGTTACTATGGCTACACCTTC
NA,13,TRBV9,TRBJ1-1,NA,CASSVDMNTEAFF,TGTGCCAGCAGCGTAGATATGAACACTGAAGCTTTCTTT
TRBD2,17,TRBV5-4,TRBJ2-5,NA,CASSLRLAGVNQETQYF,TGTGCCAGCAGCTTAAGACTAGCGGGAGTGAACCAAGAGACCCAGTACTTC
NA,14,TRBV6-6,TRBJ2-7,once,CASSYSAGTYEQYF,TGTGCCAGCAGTTACTCGGCGGGGACCTACGAGCAGTACTTC
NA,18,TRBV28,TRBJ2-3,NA,CASSLSSPRRALTDTQYF,TGTGCCAGCAGTTTATCATCCCCAAGGCGGGCCCTCACAGATACGCAGTATTTT
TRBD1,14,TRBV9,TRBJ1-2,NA,CASSAGQGDYGYTF,TGTGCCAGCAGCGCCGGACAGGGCGACTATGGCTACACCTTC
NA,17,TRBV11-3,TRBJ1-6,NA,CASSLVLTGRQNSPLHF,TGTGCCAGCAGCTTAGTCTTGACCGGGAGACAAAATTCACCCCTCCACTTT
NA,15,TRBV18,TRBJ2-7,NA,CASSTNRESSYEQYF,TGTGCCAGCTCTACTAACAGGGAGAGCTCCTACGAGCAGTACTTC
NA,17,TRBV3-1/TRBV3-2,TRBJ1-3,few,CASSQLGTGYSGNTIYF,TGTGCCAGCAGCCAACTCGGGACTGGATACTCTGGAAACACCATATATTTT
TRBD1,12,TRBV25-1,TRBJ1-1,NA,CASRGQGAQAFF,TGTGCCAGCAGGGGACAGGGGGCGCAAGCTTTCTTT
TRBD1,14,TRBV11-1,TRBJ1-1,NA,CASSPRRTGGAAFF,TGTGCCAGCAGCCCTCGCCGGACAGGGGGCGCGGCTTTCTTT
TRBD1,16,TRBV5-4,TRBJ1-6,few,CASSLGTGGRNSPLHF,TGTGCCAGCAGCTTGGGGACAGGAGGAAGGAATTCACCCCTCCACTTT
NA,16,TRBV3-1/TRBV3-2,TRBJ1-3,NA,CASSQVVAFSGNTIYF,TGTGCCAGCAGCCAAGTAGTAGCCTTCTCTGGAAACACCATATATTTT
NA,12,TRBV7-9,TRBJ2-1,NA,CASSLVDNEQFF,TGTGCCAGCAGCTTAGTAGACAATGAGCAGTTCTTC
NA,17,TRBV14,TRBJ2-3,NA,CASSQVSKGLATDTQYF,TGTGCCAGCAGCCAAGTGTCGAAGGGACTCGCCACAGATACGCAGTATTTT
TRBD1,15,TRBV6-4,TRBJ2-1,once,CASSVEGASYNEQFF,TGTGCCAGCAGTGTTGAGGGGGCCTCCTACAATGAGCAGTTCTTC
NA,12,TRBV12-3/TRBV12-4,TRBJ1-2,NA,CASSFGNYGYTF,TGTGCCAGCAGTTTCGGGAACTATGGCTACACCTTC
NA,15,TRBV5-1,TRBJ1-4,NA,CASSLDPGLSEKLFF,TGCGCCAGCAGCTTGGACCCGGGTCTAAGTGAAAAACTGTTTTTT
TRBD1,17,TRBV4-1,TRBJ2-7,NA,CASSQEGDPGGDYEQYF,TGCGCCAGCAGCCAAGAAGGTGATCCAGGGGGCGACTACGAGCAGTACTTC
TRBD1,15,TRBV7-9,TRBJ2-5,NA,CASSYPDRAGETQYF,TGTGCCAGCAGCTATCCGGACAGGGCGGGAGAGACCCAGTACTTC
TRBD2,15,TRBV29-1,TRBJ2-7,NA,CSVGTGAGGYYEQYF,TGCAGCGTTGGTACCGGCGCGGGAGGTTACTACGAGCAGTACTTC
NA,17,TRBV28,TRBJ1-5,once,CASSSPPRLPSNQPQHF,TGTGCCAGCAGTAGCCCCCCTCGGTTACCCAGCAATCAGCCCCAGCATTTT
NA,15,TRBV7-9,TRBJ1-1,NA,CASSPSLGQWLWAFF,TGTGCCAGCAGCCCAAGCCTGGGACAATGGCTATGGGCTTTCTTT
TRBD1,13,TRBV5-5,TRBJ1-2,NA,CASSPWGQYGYTF,TGTGCCAGCAGCCCTTGGGGACAGTATGGCTACACCTTC
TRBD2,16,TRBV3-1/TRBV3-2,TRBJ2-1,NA,CASSQASSGIYNEQFF,TGTGCCAGCAGCCAAGCGTCTAGCGGAATTTACAATGAGCAGTTCTTC
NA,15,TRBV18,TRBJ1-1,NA,CASSPLGLMNTEAFF,TGTGCCAGCTCACCACTGGGACTAATGAACACTGAAGCTTTCTTT
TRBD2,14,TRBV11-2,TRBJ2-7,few,CASSLVGEGYEQYF,TGTGCCAGCAGCTTAGTTGGGGAGGGATACGAGCAGTACTTC
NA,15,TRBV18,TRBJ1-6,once,CASSPLGDYNSPLHF,TGTGCCAGCTCACCGTTAGGGGACTATAATTCACCCCTCCACTTT
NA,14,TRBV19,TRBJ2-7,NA,CASSIDGRVYEQYF,TGTGCCAGTAGTATAGACGGCAGGGTGTACGAGCAGTACTTC
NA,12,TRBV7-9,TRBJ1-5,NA,CASSQQNQPQHF,TGTGCCAGCAGCCAACAGAATCAGCCCCAGCATTTT